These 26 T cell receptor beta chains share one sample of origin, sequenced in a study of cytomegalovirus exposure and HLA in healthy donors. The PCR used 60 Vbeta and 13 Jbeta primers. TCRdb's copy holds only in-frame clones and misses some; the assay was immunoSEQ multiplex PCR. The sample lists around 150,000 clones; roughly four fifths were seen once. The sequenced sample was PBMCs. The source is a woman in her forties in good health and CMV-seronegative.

CDR3 region: CASSYPAVAFF. DNA of the CDR3: TGTGCCAGCAGTTACCCGGCGGTAGCTTTCTTT. The chain joins TRBV6-7 to TRBJ1-1, with unresolved D. TRBV6-7 is filed as an ORF, its function uncertain. Trimming pared 2 bases from V and 10 bases from J, leaving 8 bases between. The CDR3 consists of 11 residues.

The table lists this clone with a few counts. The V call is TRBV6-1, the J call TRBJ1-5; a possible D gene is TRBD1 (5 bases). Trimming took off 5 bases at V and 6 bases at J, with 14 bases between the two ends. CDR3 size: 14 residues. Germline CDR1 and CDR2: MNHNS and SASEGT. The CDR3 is CASSFRVEGQPQHF. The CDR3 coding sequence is TGTGCCAGCAGTTTCAGGGTGGAGGGTCAGCCCCAGCATTTT.

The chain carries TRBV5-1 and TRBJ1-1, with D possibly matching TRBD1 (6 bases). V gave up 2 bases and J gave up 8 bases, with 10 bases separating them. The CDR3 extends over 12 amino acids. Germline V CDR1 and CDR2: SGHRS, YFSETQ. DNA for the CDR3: TGCGCCAGCAGCTTCGAGGGGACAGAAGCTTTCTTT. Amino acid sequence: CASSFEGTEAFF.

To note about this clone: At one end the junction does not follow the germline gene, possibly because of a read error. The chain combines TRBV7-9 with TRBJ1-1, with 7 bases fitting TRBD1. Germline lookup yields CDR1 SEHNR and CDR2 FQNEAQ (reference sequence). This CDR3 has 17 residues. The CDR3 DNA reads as TGTGCCAGCAGCCTAGCTCTTTACGTGACAGGGCCCTCTGAAGCTTTCTTT. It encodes CASSLALYVTGPSEAFF. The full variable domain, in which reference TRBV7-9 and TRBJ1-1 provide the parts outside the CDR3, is DTGVSQNPRHKITKRGQNVTFRCDPISEHNRLYWYRQTLGQGPEFLTYFQNEAQLEKSRLLSDRFSAERPKGSFSTLEIQRTEQGDSAMYLCASSLALYVTGPSEAFFGQGTRLTVV.

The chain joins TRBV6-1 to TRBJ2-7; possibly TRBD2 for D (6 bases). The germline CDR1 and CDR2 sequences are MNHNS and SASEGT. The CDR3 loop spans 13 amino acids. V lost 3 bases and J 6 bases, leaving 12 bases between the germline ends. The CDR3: CASSETRSSEQYF. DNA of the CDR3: TGTGCCAGCAGTGAGACTAGAAGTTCCGAGCAGTACTTC.

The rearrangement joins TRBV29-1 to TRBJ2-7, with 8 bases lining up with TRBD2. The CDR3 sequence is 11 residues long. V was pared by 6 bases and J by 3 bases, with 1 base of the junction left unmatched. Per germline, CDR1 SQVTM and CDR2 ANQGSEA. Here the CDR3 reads CSVGGDYEQYF. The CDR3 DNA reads TGCAGCGTCGGGGGGGACTACGAGCAGTACTTC.

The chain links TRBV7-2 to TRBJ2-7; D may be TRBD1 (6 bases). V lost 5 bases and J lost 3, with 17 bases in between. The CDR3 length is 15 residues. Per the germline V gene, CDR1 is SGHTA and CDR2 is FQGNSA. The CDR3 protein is CASSTEPSTGYEQYF. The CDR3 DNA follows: TGTGCCAGCAGCACCGAACCCTCGACAGGCTACGAGCAGTACTTC.

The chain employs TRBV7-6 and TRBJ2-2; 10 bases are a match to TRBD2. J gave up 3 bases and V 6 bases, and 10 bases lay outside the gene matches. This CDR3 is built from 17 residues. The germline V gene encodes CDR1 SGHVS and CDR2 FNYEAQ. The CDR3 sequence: CASRRAGGRADTGELFF. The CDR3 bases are TGTGCCAGCAGGCGAGCGGGGGGGAGGGCCGACACCGGGGAGCTGTTTTTT.

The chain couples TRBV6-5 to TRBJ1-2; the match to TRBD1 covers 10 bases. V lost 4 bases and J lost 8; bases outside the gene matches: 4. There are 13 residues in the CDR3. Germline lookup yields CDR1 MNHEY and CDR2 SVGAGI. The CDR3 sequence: CASSFGTGVGYTF. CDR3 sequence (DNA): TGTGCCAGCAGTTTCGGGACAGGGGTCGGCTACACCTTC.

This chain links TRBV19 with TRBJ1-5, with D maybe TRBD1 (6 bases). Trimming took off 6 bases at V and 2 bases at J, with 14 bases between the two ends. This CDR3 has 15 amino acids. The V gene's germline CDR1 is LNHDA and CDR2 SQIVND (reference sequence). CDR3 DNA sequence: TGTGCCAGTAGAGCAGGGGTAACGGGCAATCAGCCCCAGCATTTT. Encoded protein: CASRAGVTGNQPQHF. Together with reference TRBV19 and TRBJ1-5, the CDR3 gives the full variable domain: DGGITQSPKYLFRKEGQNVTLSCEQNLNHDAMYWYRQDPGQGLRLIYYSQIVNDFQKGDIAEGYSVSREKKESFPLTVTSAQKNPTAFYLCASRAGVTGNQPQHFGDGTRLSIL.

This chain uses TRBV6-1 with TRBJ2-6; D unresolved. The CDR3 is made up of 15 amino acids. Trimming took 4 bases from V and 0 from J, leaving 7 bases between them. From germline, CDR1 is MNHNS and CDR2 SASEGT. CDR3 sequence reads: CASSVSGSGANVLTF. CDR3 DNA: TGTGCCAGCAGTGTATCGGGCTCTGGGGCCAACGTCCTGACTTTC.

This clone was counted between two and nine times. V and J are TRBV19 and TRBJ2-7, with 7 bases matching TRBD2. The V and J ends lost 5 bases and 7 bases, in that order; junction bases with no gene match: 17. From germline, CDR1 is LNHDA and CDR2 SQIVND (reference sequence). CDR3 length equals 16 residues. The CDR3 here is CASSPVLASHSGEQYF. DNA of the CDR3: TGTGCCAGTAGTCCTGTGTTGGCTAGCCATAGCGGGGAGCAGTACTTC.

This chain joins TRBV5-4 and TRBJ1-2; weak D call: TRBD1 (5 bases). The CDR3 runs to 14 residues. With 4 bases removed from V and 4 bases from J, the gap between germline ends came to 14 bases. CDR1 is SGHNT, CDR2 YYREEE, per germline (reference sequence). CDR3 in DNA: TGTGCCAGCAGCCTACCCGACAGCCTCTATGGCTACACCTTC. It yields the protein CASSLPDSLYGYTF.

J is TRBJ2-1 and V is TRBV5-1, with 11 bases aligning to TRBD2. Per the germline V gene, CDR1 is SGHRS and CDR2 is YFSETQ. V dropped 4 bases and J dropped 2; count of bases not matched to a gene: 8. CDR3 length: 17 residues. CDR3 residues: CASSRGGLAEPYNEQFF. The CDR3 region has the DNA TGCGCCAGCAGCCGGGGGGGACTAGCGGAGCCCTACAATGAGCAGTTCTTC.

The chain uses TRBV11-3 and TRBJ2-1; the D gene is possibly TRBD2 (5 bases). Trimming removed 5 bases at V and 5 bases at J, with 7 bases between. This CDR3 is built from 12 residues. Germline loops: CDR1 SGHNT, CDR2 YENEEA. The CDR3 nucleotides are TGTGCCAGCAGCCCGAGGGACAATGAGCAGTTCTTC. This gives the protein CASSPRDNEQFF. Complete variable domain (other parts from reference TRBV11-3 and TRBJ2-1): EAGVVQSPRYKIIEKKQPVAFWCNPISGHNTLYWYLQNLGQGPELLIRYENEEAVDDSQLPKDRFSAERLKGVDSTLKIQPAELGDSAVYLCASSPRDNEQFFGPGTRLTVL.

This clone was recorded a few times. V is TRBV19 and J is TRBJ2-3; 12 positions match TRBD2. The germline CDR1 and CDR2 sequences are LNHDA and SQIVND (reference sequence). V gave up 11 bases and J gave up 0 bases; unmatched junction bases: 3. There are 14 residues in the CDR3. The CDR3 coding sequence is TGTGCCGCCGGGACTAGCGGGAGCACAGATACGCAGTATTTT. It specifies CAAGTSGSTDTQYF.

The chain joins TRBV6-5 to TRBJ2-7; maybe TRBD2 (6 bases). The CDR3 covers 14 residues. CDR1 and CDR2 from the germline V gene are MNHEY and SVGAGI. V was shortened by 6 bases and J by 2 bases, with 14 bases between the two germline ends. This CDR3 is CASRNRDSAYEQYF. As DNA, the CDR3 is TGTGCCAGCAGGAACCGGGACTCCGCCTACGAGCAGTACTTC.

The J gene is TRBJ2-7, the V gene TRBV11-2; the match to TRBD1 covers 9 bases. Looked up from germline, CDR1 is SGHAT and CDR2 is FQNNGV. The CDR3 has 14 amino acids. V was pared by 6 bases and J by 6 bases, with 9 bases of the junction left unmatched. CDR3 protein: CASSSRDRVGEQYF. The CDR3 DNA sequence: TGTGCCAGCAGTTCCCGGGACAGGGTGGGCGAGCAGTACTTC.

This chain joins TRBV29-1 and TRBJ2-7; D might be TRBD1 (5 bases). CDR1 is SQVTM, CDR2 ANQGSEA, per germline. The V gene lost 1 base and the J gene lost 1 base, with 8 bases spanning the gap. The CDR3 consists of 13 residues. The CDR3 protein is CSVEADTSYEQYF. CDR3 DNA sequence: TGCAGCGTTGAAGCGGACACGTCCTACGAGCAGTACTTC.

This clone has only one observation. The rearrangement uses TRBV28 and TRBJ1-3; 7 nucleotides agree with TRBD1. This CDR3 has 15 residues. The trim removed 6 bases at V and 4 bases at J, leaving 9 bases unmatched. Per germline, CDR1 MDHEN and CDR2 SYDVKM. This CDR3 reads CASRRQGTGGNTIYF. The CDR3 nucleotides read TGTGCCAGCAGGAGACAGGGAACGGGGGGAAACACCATATATTTT. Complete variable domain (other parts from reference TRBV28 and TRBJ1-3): DVKVTQSSRYLVKRTGEKVFLECVQDMDHENMFWYRQDPGLGLRLIYFSYDVKMKEKGDIPEGYSVSREKKERFSLILESASTNQTSMYLCASRRQGTGGNTIYFGEGSWLTVV.

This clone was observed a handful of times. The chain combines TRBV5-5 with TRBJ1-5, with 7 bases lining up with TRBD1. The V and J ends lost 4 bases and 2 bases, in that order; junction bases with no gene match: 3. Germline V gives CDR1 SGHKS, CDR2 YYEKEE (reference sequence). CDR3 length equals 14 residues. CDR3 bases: TGTGCCAGCAGCCCTGGGACAGGCAATCAGCCCCAGCATTTT. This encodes CASSPGTGNQPQHF.

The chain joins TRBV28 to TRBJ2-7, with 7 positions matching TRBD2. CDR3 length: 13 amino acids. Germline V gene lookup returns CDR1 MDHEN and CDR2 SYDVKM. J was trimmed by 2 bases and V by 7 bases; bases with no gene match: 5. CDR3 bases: TGTGCCAGCACGTCGGGAGGCACCTACGAGCAGTACTTC. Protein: CASTSGGTYEQYF. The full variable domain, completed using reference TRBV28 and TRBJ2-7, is DVKVTQSSRYLVKRTGEKVFLECVQDMDHENMFWYRQDPGLGLRLIYFSYDVKMKEKGDIPEGYSVSREKKERFSLILESASTNQTSMYLCASTSGGTYEQYFGPGTRLTVT.

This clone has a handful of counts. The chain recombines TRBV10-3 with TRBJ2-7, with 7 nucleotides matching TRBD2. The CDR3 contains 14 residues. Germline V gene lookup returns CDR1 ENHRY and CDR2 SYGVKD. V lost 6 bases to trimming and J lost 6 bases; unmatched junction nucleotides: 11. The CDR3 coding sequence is TGTGCCATCAGGAGGTTGGCGGGAGAGAGCGAGCAGTACTTC. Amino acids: CAIRRLAGESEQYF.

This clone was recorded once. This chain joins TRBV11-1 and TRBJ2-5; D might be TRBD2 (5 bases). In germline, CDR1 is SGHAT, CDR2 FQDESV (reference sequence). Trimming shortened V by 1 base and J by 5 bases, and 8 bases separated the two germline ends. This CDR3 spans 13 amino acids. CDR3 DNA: TGTGCCAGCAGCTTAGGGCTAGCCGAGACCCAGTACTTC. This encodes CASSLGLAETQYF. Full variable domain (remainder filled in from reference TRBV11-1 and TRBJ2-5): EAEVAQSPRYKITEKSQAVAFWCDPISGHATLYWYRQILGQGPELLVQFQDESVVDDSQLPKDRFSAERLKGVDSTLKIQPAELGDSAMYLCASSLGLAETQYFGPGTRLLVL.

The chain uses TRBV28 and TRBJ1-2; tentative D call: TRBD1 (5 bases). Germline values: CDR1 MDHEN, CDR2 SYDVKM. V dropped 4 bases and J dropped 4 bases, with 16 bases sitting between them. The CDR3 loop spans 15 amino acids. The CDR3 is CASSSPLAGRYGYTF. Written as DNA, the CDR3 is TGTGCCAGCAGTTCGCCTCTTGCGGGGCGCTATGGCTACACCTTC.

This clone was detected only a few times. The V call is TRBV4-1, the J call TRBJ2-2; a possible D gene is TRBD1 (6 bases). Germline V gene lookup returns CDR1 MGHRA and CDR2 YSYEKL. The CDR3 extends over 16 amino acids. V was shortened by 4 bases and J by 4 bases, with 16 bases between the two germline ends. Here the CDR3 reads CASSPQPGHPTGELFF. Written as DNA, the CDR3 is TGCGCCAGCAGCCCCCAACCGGGACACCCCACCGGGGAGCTGTTTTTT.